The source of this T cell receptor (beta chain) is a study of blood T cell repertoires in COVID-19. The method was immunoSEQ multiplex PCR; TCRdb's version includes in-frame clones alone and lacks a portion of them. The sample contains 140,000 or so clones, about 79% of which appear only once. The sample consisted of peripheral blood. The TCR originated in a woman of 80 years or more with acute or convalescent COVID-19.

The CDR3 DNA follows: TGTGCCAGCAGTCAGGAACCCTATGGCTACACCTTC. Translation: CASSQEPYGYTF. The V gene is TRBV21-1, the J gene TRBJ1-2; TRBD1 is the table's D call, not checked against the DNA. TRBV21-1 is a recognized pseudogene. This CDR3 comprises 12 residues.